This entry features one TCR beta chain sequence. Its target is not known. This entry is derived from a study of CD8+CD57+ T cells in acquired aplastic anemia. The wider study: An average of about 3.2 ug of DNA was obtained from sorted CD4+ and CD8+ cells. Regarding the study as a whole: In CD8+ cells, Simpson's diversity showed no significant difference between patients and controls.

In patients chosen for sequencing, flow cytometry had shown CD8+CD57+ cell expansion. There were no patients without severe acquired aplastic anemia. Untreated patients provided the blood samples, with no therapy given before sampling. V gave up 6 bases and J gave up 8 bases; unmatched junction bases: 7. CDR1 is ENHRY and CDR2 is SYGVKD in the germline V gene. The CDR3 is 13 amino acids. It was genomic DNA that served as the template for profiling TCR beta VDJ and CDR3. MiXCR was run by TCRdb on the reads, yielding one entry per CDR3 protein. The data show roughly 150,000 distinct CDR3 sequences, around 43% seen once.

The sequence was collected from a human donor with aplastic anemia. This chain links TRBV10-3 with TRBJ1-2, with 9 bases that match TRBD1. The material sequenced was sorted CD4+, CD8+, or CD8+CD57+ T cells (not recorded which) from PBMCs. CDR3 sequence reads: CAISKPGTGGYTF. In DNA, the CDR3 is TGTGCCATCAGCAAACCCGGGACAGGGGGCTACACCTTC.